This T cell receptor (beta chain) stems from a study of T cell responses to AZD1222 COVID-19 vaccine. This clone was detected only a few times. The antigen is undetermined. The method was immunoSEQ multiplex PCR; TCRdb's version includes in-frame clones alone and lacks a portion of them. Found here are more than 140,000 clones, more than 85% of them singletons; the top ten hold over 0.85%. The CDR3 extends over 14 amino acids. V shed 6 bases and J shed 2 bases, with 11 bases lying between them. The V gene's germline CDR1 is MNHEY and CDR2 SVGAGI. Whole-study findings and limits: Donors were mostly white British, more females; clonal diversity possibly underestimated. Of spike-specific TCRs, nearly half reportedly target regions left unmutated in variants. Seropositivity was recorded at baseline in only a handful of AZD1222 recipients.

The V call is TRBV6-5, the J call TRBJ1-5; no clear D. The sequences come from peripheral blood, collected on day 0 of MenACWY control vaccination. The TCR sequence derives from an adult in good health. This CDR3 reads CASSSVHGNQPQHF. CDR3 nucleotide sequence: TGTGCCAGCAGCTCCGTTCATGGCAATCAGCCCCAGCATTTT.